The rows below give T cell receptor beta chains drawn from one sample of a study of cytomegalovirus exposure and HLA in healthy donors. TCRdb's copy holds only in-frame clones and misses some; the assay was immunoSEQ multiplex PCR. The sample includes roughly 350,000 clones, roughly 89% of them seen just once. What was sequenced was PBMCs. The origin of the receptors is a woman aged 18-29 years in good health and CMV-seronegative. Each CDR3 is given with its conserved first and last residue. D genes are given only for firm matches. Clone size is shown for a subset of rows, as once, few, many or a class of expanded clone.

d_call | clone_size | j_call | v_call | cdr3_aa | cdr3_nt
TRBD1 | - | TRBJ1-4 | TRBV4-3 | CASSRTGTGSEKLFF | TGCGCCAGCAGTCGAACCGGGACAGGAAGCGAAAAACTGTTTTTT
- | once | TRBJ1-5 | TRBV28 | CASTNYQPQHF | TGTGCCAGCACTAATTATCAGCCCCAGCATTTT
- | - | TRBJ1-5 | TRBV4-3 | CASSQEGGQPQHF | TGCGCCAGCAGCCAAGAAGGAGGGCAGCCCCAGCATTTT
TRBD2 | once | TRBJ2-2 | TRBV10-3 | CAIRGLAGEGRGTGELFF | TGTGCCATCAGGGGACTAGCGGGAGAGGGAAGGGGCACCGGGGAGCTGTTTTTT
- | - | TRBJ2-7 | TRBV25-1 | CASSEYRAVRDEQYF | TGTGCCAGCAGTGAATATCGAGCGGTAAGGGACGAGCAGTACTTC
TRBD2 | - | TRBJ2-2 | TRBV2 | CASRGLADTGELFF | TGTGCCAGCAGGGGGCTAGCGGACACCGGGGAGCTGTTTTTT
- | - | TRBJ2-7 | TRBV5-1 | CASRVGRGAYEQYF | TGCGCCAGCAGAGTAGGGAGGGGGGCCTACGAGCAGTACTTC
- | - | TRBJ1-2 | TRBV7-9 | CASSFAGNAGDYGYTF | TGTGCCAGCAGCTTCGCAGGGAACGCAGGGGACTATGGCTACACCTTC
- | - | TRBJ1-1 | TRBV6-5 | CASSRQGSTEAFF | TGTGCCAGCAGTAGACAAGGTAGCACTGAAGCTTTCTTT
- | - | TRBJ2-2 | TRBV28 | CASSSVPGELFF | TGTGCCAGCAGTTCCGTTCCCGGGGAGCTGTTTTTT
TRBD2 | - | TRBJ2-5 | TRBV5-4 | CASSLDLAGAKETQYF | TGTGCCAGCAGCTTGGACCTAGCGGGAGCTAAAGAGACCCAGTACTTC
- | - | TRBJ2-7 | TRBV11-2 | CASSPFGEQYF | TGTGCCAGCAGCCCCTTCGGCGAGCAGTACTTC
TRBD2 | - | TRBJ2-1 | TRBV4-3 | CASSLSGWGDEQFF | TGCGCCAGCAGCCTTAGCGGGTGGGGTGATGAGCAGTTCTTC
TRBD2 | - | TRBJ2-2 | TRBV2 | CASSGRLAGGSTAGELFF | TGTGCCAGCAGTGGCAGACTAGCGGGAGGGAGTACGGCCGGGGAGCTGTTTTTT
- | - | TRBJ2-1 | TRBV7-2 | CASSLGASVLNEQFF | TGTGCCAGCAGCTTAGGGGCTAGCGTTCTCAATGAGCAGTTCTTC
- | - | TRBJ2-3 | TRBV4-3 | CASSELAGTDTQYF | TGCGCCAGCAGCGAGCTAGCAGGCACAGATACGCAGTATTTT
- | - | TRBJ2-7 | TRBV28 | CACSLDGGGGREQYF | TGTGCCTGCAGCCTGGATGGGGGAGGGGGGAGAGAGCAGTACTTC
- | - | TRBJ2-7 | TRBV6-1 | CASTRSVASYEQYF | TGTGCCAGCACTAGGTCGGTAGCTTCCTACGAGCAGTACTTC
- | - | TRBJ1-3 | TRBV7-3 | CASSPTASGNTIYF | TGTGCCAGCAGCCCGACAGCATCTGGAAACACCATATATTTT
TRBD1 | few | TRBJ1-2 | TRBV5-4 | CASSWGQGLNYGYTF | TGTGCCAGCAGCTGGGGACAGGGATTGAACTATGGCTACACCTTC
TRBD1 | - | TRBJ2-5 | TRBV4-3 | CASSQDWVAAGGTQYF | TGCGCCAGCAGCCAAGATTGGGTAGCCGCAGGGGGGACCCAGTACTTC
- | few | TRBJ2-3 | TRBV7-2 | CASTPRRDTQYF | TGTGCCAGCACCCCCCGGAGAGATACGCAGTATTTT
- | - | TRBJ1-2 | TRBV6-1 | CASSGTDSQARYGYTF | TGTGCCAGCAGTGGGACGGACAGCCAGGCCAGATATGGCTACACCTTC
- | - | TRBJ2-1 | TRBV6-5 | CASRTDGNYNEQFF | TGTGCCAGCAGGACGGACGGGAACTACAATGAGCAGTTCTTC
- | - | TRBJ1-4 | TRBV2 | CASSGQGATNEKLFF | TGTGCCAGCAGTGGGCAGGGTGCTACTAATGAAAAACTGTTTTTT
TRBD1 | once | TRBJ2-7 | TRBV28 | CASSLTGEEFEQYF | TGTGCCAGCAGTTTGACAGGGGAAGAGTTCGAGCAGTACTTC
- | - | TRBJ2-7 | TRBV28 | CASSSVTLDDDEQYF | TGTGCCAGCAGTTCCGTGACTCTCGACGATGACGAGCAGTACTTC
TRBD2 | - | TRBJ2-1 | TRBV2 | CASTRLAGYNEQFF | TGTGCCAGCACCAGACTAGCGGGATACAATGAGCAGTTCTTC
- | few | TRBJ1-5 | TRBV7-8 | CASSLAEGRANQPQHF | TGTGCCAGCAGCTTAGCGGAGGGGCGGGCCAATCAGCCCCAGCATTTT
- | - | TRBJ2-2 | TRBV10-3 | CAITYGGNTGELFF | TGTGCCATCACATACGGGGGTAACACCGGGGAGCTGTTTTTT
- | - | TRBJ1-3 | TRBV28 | CASSTEGRVGNTIYF | TGTGCCAGCAGTACGGAGGGTCGGGTCGGAAACACCATATATTTT
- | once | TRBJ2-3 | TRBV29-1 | CSVRWAGEGRDTQYF | TGCAGCGTTAGGTGGGCAGGGGAGGGTCGAGATACGCAGTATTTT
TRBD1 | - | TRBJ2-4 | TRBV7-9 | CASSSGTGGNIQYF | TGTGCCAGCAGCTCGGGGACAGGGGGCAACATTCAGTACTTC
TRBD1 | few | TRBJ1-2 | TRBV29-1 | CSVAGTGEGYTF | TGCAGCGTTGCCGGGACAGGGGAAGGCTACACCTTC
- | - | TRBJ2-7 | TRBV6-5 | CASSYSRAEGYEQYF | TGTGCCAGCAGTTACTCGAGGGCGGAAGGGTACGAGCAGTACTTC
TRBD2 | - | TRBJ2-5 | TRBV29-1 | CSVAGGSQETQYF | TGCAGCGTTGCGGGCGGGAGCCAAGAGACCCAGTACTTC
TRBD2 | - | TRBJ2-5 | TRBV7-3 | CASSLDGLAGETQYF | TGTGCCAGCAGCTTAGATGGACTAGCGGGGGAGACCCAGTACTTC
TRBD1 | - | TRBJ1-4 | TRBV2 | CASAEGTADEKLFF | TGTGCCAGCGCCGAGGGGACAGCCGATGAAAAACTGTTTTTT
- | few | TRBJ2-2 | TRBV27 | CASTNYRPEPGELFF | TGTGCCAGCACCAATTATCGGCCGGAGCCCGGGGAGCTGTTTTTT
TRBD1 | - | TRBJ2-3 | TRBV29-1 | CSVDGLWQGDGGTDTQYF | TGCAGCGTTGATGGGTTGTGGCAGGGGGATGGGGGCACAGATACGCAGTATTTT
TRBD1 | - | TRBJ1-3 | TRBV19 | CASSTRQGAGGNTIYF | TGTGCCAGTAGTACTCGACAGGGGGCAGGTGGAAACACCATATATTTT
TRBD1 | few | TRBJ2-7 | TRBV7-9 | CASSLTGTGEREQYF | TGTGCCAGCAGCTTGACCGGGACAGGGGAACGGGAGCAGTACTTC
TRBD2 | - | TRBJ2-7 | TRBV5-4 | CASSSAKGAGEQYF | TGTGCCAGCAGCAGTGCTAAGGGAGCGGGGGAGCAGTACTTC